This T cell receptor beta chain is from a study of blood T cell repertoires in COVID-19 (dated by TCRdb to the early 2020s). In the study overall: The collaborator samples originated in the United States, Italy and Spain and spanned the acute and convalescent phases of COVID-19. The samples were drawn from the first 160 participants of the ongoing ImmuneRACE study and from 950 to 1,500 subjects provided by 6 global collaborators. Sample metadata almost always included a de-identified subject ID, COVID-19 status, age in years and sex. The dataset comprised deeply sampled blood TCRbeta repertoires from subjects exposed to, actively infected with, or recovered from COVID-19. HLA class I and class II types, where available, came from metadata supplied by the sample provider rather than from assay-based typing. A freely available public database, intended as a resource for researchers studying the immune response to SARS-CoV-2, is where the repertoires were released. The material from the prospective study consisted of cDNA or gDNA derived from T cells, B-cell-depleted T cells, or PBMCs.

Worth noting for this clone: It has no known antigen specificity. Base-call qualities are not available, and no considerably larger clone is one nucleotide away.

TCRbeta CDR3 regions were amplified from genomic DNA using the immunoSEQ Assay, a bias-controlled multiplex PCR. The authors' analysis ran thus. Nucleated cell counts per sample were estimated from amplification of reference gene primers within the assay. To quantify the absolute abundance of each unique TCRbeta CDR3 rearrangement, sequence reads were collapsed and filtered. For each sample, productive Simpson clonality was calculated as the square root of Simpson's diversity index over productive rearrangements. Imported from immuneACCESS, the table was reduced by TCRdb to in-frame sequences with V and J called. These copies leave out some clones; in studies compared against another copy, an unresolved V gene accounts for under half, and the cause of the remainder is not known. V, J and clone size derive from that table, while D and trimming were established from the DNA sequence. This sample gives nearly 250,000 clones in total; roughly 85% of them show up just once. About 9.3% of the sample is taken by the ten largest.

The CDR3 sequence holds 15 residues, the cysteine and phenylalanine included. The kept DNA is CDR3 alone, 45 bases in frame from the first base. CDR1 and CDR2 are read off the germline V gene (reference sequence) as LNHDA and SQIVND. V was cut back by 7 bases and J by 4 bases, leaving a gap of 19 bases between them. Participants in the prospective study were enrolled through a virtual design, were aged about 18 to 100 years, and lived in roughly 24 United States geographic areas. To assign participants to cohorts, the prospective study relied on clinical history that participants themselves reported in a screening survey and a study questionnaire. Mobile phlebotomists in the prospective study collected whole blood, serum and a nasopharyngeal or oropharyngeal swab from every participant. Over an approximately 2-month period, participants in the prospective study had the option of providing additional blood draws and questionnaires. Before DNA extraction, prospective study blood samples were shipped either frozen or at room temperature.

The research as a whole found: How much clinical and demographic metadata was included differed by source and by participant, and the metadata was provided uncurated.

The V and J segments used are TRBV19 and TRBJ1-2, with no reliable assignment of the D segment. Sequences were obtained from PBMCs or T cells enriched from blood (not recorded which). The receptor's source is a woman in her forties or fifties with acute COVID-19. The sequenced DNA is TGTGCCAGTATAAGCGGAACCGCGTCTTCCTATGGCTACACCTTC. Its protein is CASISGTASSYGYTF.